In this sample, the clone carrying this T cell receptor (beta chain) turned up once. The sample is drawn from a study of blood T cell repertoires in COVID-19. About the research overall: The origin of the acute and convalescent COVID-19 samples was the United States, Italy and Spain. From T cells, B-cell-depleted T cells, or PBMCs came the material, which was cDNA or gDNA.

The cohort comprised adults aged 18 to 89 years residing in approximately 22 US areas. A COVID-19 case had been met by exposed participants during the 2 weeks before study entry. V lost 4 bases and J lost 6, with 14 bases in between. The V gene's germline CDR1 is MRHNA and CDR2 SNTAGT. CDR3 length: 14 amino acids. The assay was immunoSEQ multiplex PCR, and TCRdb's table has in-frame clones only and misses some. The sample lists fewer than 300,000 clones, roughly 80% occurring once. The V gene is TRBV6-4, the J gene TRBJ2-3, with a possible D match to TRBD2 (5 bases). This receptor was obtained from a man aged 40-55 years who had been exposed to COVID-19. Sequencing was performed on PBMCs or T cells enriched from blood (not recorded which). CDR3 amino acids: CASSARGFLDTQYF. CDR3 in DNA: TGTGCCAGCAGTGCCCGGGGTTTCTTGGATACGCAGTATTTT.